The entry that follows covers one T cell receptor beta chain sequence. Its matching antigen is unknown. Germline V lookup: CDR1 DFQATT, CDR2 SNEGSKA (reference sequence). The CDR3 runs to 16 residues. The trim removed 4 bases at V and 4 bases at J, leaving 13 bases unmatched. cDNA libraries of TCR beta carried unique molecular identifiers. Input amounts of 1 to 10 million T cells were used. These gave roughly 500,000 cDNA molecules, so each molecule approximated one T cell. TCRdb re-analysed the PCR reads in MiXCR, keeping a single row per CDR3 protein. The sample has approximately 730,000 distinct CDR3 sequences, roughly 29% seen once. The data were taken from a study of post-analysis software for immune sequencing data. Study background: Relapsing-remitting, secondary progressive and progressive-relapsing multiple sclerosis were all included among the disease courses. Study-level points and caveats: Patients used roughly five TRBV segments, including TRBV5-6, TRBV5-1 and TRBV20-1, more often than controls. Normalized Chao1 diversity in multiple sclerosis patients fell significantly below that of controls. By F measure, samples from a shared preparation batch strongly co-clustered.

The TCR comes from a girl aged 5 to 17 with multiple sclerosis. The chain carries TRBV20-1 and TRBJ1-2; TRBD1 matches 9 bases. The sequenced sample consisted of blood. The CDR3, as DNA: TGCAGTGCTACCCCCCCCACAGGGGGCTTTAGCTATGGCTACACCTTC. Protein product: CSATPPTGGFSYGYTF.